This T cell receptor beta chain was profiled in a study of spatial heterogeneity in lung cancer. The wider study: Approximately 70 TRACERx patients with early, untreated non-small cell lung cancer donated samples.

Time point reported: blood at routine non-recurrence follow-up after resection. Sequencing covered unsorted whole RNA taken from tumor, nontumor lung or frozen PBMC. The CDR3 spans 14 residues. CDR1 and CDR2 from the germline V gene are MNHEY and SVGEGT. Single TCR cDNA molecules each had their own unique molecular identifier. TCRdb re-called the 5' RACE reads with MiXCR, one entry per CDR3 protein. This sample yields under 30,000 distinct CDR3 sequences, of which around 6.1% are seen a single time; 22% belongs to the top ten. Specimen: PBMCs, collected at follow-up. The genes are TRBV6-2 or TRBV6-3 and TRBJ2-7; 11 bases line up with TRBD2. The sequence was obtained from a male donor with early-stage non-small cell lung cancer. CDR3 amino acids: CASRHGTSGHEQYV. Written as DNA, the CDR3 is TGCGCCAGCAGACACGGGACTAGCGGCCACGAGCAGTACGTC.